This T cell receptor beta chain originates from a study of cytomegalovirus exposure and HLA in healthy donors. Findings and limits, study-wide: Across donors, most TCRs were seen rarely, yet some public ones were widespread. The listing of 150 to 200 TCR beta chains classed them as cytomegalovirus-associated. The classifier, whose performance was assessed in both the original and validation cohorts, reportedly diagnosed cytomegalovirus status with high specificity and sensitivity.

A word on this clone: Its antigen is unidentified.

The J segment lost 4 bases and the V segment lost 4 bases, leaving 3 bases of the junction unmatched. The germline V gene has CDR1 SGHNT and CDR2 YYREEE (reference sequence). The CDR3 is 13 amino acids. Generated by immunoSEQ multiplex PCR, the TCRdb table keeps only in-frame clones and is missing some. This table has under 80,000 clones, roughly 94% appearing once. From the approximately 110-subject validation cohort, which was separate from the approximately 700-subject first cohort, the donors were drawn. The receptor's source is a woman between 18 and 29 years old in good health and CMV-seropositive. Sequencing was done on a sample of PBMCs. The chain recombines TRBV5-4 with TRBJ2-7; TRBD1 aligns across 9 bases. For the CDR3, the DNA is TGTGCCAGCAGCCAGACAGGGGGGTACGAGCAGTACTTC. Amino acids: CASSQTGGYEQYF.